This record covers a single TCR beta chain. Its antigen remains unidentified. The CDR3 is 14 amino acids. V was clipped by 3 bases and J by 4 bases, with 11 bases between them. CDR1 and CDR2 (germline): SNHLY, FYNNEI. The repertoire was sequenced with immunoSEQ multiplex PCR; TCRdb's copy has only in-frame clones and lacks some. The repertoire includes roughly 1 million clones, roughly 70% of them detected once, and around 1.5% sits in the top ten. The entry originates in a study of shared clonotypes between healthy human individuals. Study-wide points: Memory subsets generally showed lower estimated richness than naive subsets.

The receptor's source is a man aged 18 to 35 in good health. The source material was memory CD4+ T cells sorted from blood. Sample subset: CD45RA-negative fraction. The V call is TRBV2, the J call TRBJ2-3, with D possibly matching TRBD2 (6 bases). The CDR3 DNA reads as TGTGCCAGCAGTGATAACGGGGGACCAGATACGCAGTATTTT. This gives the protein CASSDNGGPDTQYF.